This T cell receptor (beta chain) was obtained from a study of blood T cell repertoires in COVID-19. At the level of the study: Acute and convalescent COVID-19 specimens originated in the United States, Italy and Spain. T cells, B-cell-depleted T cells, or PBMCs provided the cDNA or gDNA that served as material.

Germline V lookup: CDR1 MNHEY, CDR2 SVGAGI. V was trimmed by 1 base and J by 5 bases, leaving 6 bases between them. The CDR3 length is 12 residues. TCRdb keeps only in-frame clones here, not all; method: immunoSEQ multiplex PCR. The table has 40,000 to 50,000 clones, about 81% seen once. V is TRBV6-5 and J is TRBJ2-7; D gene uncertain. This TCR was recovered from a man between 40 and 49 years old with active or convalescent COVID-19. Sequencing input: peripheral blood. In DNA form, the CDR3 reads TGTGCCAGCAGTTACTGGCCCAACGAGCAGTACTTC. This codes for CASSYWPNEQYF.